This is a list of T cell receptor beta chains from one sample in a study of control samples from healthy donors and cancer patients. Generated by immunoSEQ multiplex PCR, the TCRdb table keeps only in-frame clones and is missing some. The table lists approximately 94,000 clones, about 90% of them singletons. The sample taken for sequencing was blood. The receptors shown here come from a woman in her fifties or sixties in good health. CDR3s include the opening cysteine and the closing phenylalanine or tryptophan. The D gene is left open where the match is weak. Expanded clones get a size class; other rows say once, few or many, or leave the size out.

NA	NA	TRBV6-2/TRBV6-3	TRBJ1-2	TGTGCCAGCAGTTCGAACAGGGTCTTCTATGGCTACACCTTC	CASSSNRVFYGYTF
NA	NA	TRBV5-1	TRBJ2-5	TGCGCCAGCAGCCTCCAAGAGACCCAGTACTTC	CASSLQETQYF
NA	TRBD1	TRBV15	TRBJ1-5	TGTGCCACCAGCCAAGGGACAGGGTGGGATCAGCCCCAGCATTTT	CATSQGTGWDQPQHF
NA	TRBD2	TRBV7-3	TRBJ2-3	TGTGCCAGCACCCTAACTCCGGGGGGGGCGCAGTATTTT	CASTLTPGGAQYF
NA	NA	TRBV21-1	TRBJ2-4	TGTGCCAGCACTCAATCGGAAGAAAATGAGCGGAACATTCAGTACTTC	CASTQSEENERNIQYF
NA	NA	TRBV15	TRBJ2-5	TGTGCCACCAGCCTAGATGGGGCTGGGGTGGAGACCCAGTACTTC	CATSLDGAGVETQYF
few	NA	TRBV10-2	TRBJ2-2	TGCGCCAGCAGTGAGGGAGCCGGGGAGCTGTTTTTT	CASSEGAGELFF
NA	NA	TRBV19	TRBJ1-4	TGTGCCAGTCATAAACTGACAGGAGATAATGAAAAACTGTTTTTT	CASHKLTGDNEKLFF
NA	NA	TRBV10-1	TRBJ2-2	TGCGCCAGCAGTGAGAGTTCGTTACGAAACACCGGGGAGCTGTTTTTT	CASSESSLRNTGELFF
NA	NA	TRBV11-2	TRBJ2-1	TGTGCCAGCAGCTCAGGGTACAATGAGCAGTTCTTC	CASSSGYNEQFF
NA	NA	TRBV28	TRBJ1-2	TGTGCCAGCATGAGTCCAGCGTCAGCTAACTATGGCTACACCTTC	CASMSPASANYGYTF
once	TRBD1	TRBV13	TRBJ1-1	TGTGCCAGCAGCTTAGGACAGGGGGCGAGGAACACTGAAGCTTTCTTT	CASSLGQGARNTEAFF
NA	TRBD1	TRBV11-3	TRBJ2-1	TGTGCCAGCAGCTTTTACAGGGGTGGTCCTGAGCAGTTCTTC	CASSFYRGGPEQFF
NA	TRBD2	TRBV10-3	TRBJ2-1	TGTGCCATCAGTGAGACTAGCGGGGTAGGGTATGAGCAGTTCTTC	CAISETSGVGYEQFF
NA	NA	TRBV6-5	TRBJ1-5	TGTGCCAGCAGTTACTCGGGGGGCAATCAGCCCCAGCATTTT	CASSYSGGNQPQHF
NA	NA	TRBV2	TRBJ2-7	TGTGCCAGCGATACCGACGGGACTCAACGCTCCTACGAGCAGTACTTC	CASDTDGTQRSYEQYF
NA	TRBD1	TRBV19	TRBJ1-1	TGTGCCAGTAGTACAGGGGGCCGAAACACTGAAGCTTTCTTT	CASSTGGRNTEAFF
NA	TRBD1	TRBV19	TRBJ2-4	TGTGCCAGTACCGATATGCAGGGGGAAAACATTCAGTACTTC	CASTDMQGENIQYF
NA	TRBD1	TRBV6-4	TRBJ1-4	TGTGCCAGCAGTGAGGGGACAGGGGAAAATGAAAAACTGTTTTTT	CASSEGTGENEKLFF
NA	TRBD1	TRBV27	TRBJ1-6	TGTGCCAGTCAGGGGGCCCAGTCCTATAATTCACCCCTCCACTTT	CASQGAQSYNSPLHF
NA	TRBD1	TRBV7-9	TRBJ1-6	TGTGCCAGCAGCTTAAACCCTATGACAGGGGGCAGGTCACCCCTCCACTTT	CASSLNPMTGGRSPLHF
NA	NA	TRBV19	TRBJ1-1	TGTGCCAGTAGTATCGGGACGGCGCGACCGAACACTGAAGCTTTCTTT	CASSIGTARPNTEAFF
NA	TRBD2	TRBV9	TRBJ2-2	TGTGCCAGCAGCCGCGGGACTAGTGTGTCCACCGGGGAGCTGTTTTTT	CASSRGTSVSTGELFF
NA	NA	TRBV9	TRBJ1-5	TGTGCCAGCAGCGTAGAAGGCGGGACACCGTATAGCAATCAGCCCCAGCATTTT	CASSVEGGTPYSNQPQHF
NA	TRBD1	TRBV24-1	TRBJ1-5	TGTGCCACCAGTGCCCCGGACAGGGGCAATCAGCCCCAGCATTTT	CATSAPDRGNQPQHF
NA	TRBD2	TRBV3-1/TRBV3-2	TRBJ2-1	TGTGCCAGCAGCCGGACGGGACTAGCGGGCGCATCCTACAATGAGCAGTTCTTC	CASSRTGLAGASYNEQFF
NA	NA	TRBV6-5	TRBJ2-5	TGTGCCAGCAGTTGGAACAGCCCGGGGACCCAGTACTTC	CASSWNSPGTQYF
NA	TRBD1	TRBV5-4	TRBJ2-4	TGTGCCAGCAGCTTCGGGTTCTCGGGACAGGGTAACATTCAGTACTTC	CASSFGFSGQGNIQYF
NA	NA	TRBV5-4	TRBJ1-2	TGTGCCAGCAGCCTACTAAAGGTCCATGGCTACACCTTC	CASSLLKVHGYTF
NA	NA	TRBV19	TRBJ1-4	TGTGCCAGTAGTATATATCCCCTATCGGGAACTAATGAAAAACTGTTTTTT	CASSIYPLSGTNEKLFF
NA	TRBD2	TRBV7-7	TRBJ2-5	TGTGCCAGCAGCTTACCCCTAGCGGGGGGCGGGGAGACCCAGTACTTC	CASSLPLAGGGETQYF
NA	NA	TRBV24-1	TRBJ2-3	TGTGCCACCAGTGGAAACGCCCTCACAGATACGCAGTATTTT	CATSGNALTDTQYF
NA	NA	TRBV10-2	TRBJ1-5	TGCGCCAGCAGCGGGACGGGGGGCAATCAGCCCCAGCATTTT	CASSGTGGNQPQHF
NA	NA	TRBV27	TRBJ1-5	TGTGCCTCTAAACCGGAGGGTCAGCCCCAGCATTTT	CASKPEGQPQHF
NA	NA	TRBV4-1	TRBJ1-1	TGCGCCAGCAGCCATCCTCCAAGGGGGGGGACTGAAGCTTTCTTT	CASSHPPRGGTEAFF
NA	NA	TRBV18	TRBJ1-5	TGTGCCAGCTCAGGAGAGGGACACTATAGCAATCAGCCCCAGCATTTT	CASSGEGHYSNQPQHF
NA	NA	TRBV7-9	TRBJ1-2	TGTGCCAGCAGCACTACACAGGGAGAACGAGACTATGGCTACACCTTC	CASSTTQGERDYGYTF
NA	NA	TRBV7-9	TRBJ1-5	TGTGCCAGCAGTTTAGAACGACAGCGCAATCAGCCCCAGCATTTT	CASSLERQRNQPQHF
NA	TRBD2	TRBV29-1	TRBJ2-1	TGCAGCGTTGAACCCCCGGGAACTAGCGGGAGGGCCTATTTATACAATGAGCAGTTCTTC	CSVEPPGTSGRAYLYNEQFF
NA	TRBD1	TRBV29-1	TRBJ2-1	TGCAGCGTTGAGCCGGGACAGACTCTCGATGAGCAGTTCTTC	CSVEPGQTLDEQFF
once	NA	TRBV4-3	TRBJ1-1	TGCGCCAGCAGCCCAGGGGTGGGCGGGCGGAACACTGAAGCTTTCTTT	CASSPGVGGRNTEAFF
NA	NA	TRBV4-1	TRBJ2-3	TGCGCCAGCAGCCAAGTTCCCCGGACCGATTATAACACAGATACGCAGTATTTT	CASSQVPRTDYNTDTQYF
NA	NA	TRBV19	TRBJ1-2	TGTGCCAGTAGTATCGGCATGGAGGGTAGTGGCTACACCTTC	CASSIGMEGSGYTF
NA	NA	TRBV9	TRBJ2-3	TGTGCCAGCAGCGGGAGGGGGCTAGCGCGTTCGGATACGCAGTATTTT	CASSGRGLARSDTQYF
NA	TRBD1	TRBV19	TRBJ2-4	TGTGCCAGTACTCAACCCCCAGGGGCAGGGGGCGGCATTCAGTACTTC	CASTQPPGAGGGIQYF
NA	TRBD2	TRBV7-3	TRBJ2-2	TGCGCCAGCAGCCCCCAAGCGGGAGGGACGAACACCGGGGAGCTGTTTTTT	CASSPQAGGTNTGELFF
NA	NA	TRBV5-4	TRBJ2-3	TGTGCCAGCAGCGCGCGGGGGCCTCACACAGATACGCAGTATTTT	CASSARGPHTDTQYF
NA	TRBD1	TRBV6-6	TRBJ1-1	TGTGCCAGCATTTACCGGGACAGGGAGGCGAACACTGAAGCTTTCTTT	CASIYRDREANTEAFF
NA	TRBD1	TRBV5-1	TRBJ2-7	TGCGCCAGCAGCTCCGGGACAGGCGACGTTGCCTACGAGCAGTACTTC	CASSSGTGDVAYEQYF
NA	NA	TRBV25-1	TRBJ2-7	TGTGCCAGCAGTCGTTCAGGGACATTTCGGTACTTC	CASSRSGTFRYF
NA	NA	TRBV6-6	TRBJ2-3	TGTGCCAGCGGTCGGGGTGCAGATACGCAGTATTTT	CASGRGADTQYF
NA	NA	TRBV30	TRBJ1-2	TGTGCCTGGAGTCCACGCCCGATCTATGGCTACACCTTC	CAWSPRPIYGYTF
NA	TRBD2	TRBV6-2/TRBV6-3	TRBJ2-1	TGTGCCAGCAGTCCACTAGCGTCCTACAATGAGCAGTTCTTC	CASSPLASYNEQFF
NA	NA	TRBV2	TRBJ2-3	TGTGCCATCGCCCCGCCGGAGGGGCCGGGGAAAGATACGCAGTATTTT	CAIAPPEGPGKDTQYF
NA	NA	TRBV5-1	TRBJ1-5	TGCGCCAGCAGCTTGGAACCCAATAACCAGCCCCAGCATTTT	CASSLEPNNQPQHF
NA	NA	TRBV6-5	TRBJ2-5	TGTGCCAGCAGTTCGAGCGGACCACTTCAAGAGACCCAGTACTTC	CASSSSGPLQETQYF